This TCR beta chain was recovered during a study of T cell responses to AZD1222 COVID-19 vaccine. The method was immunoSEQ multiplex PCR; TCRdb's version includes in-frame clones alone and lacks a portion of them. The top ten hold 11% to 15% of the sample, which has tens of thousands of clones, roughly 80% seen once. The sample in question was peripheral blood, obtained on day 0 of AZD1222 vaccination. The sequence was collected from an adult in good health.

This CDR3 reads CAIRRDTTYEQYF. The CDR3 DNA follows: TGTGCCATCAGGAGAGACACAACCTACGAGCAGTACTTC. V usage is TRBV10-3 and J usage is TRBJ2-7; no clear D. The CDR3 is made up of 13 amino acids. The germline CDR1 and CDR2 sequences are ENHRY and SYGVKD. V lost 6 bases, J lost 2 bases, and 11 bases lay in between.